This TCR beta chain is from a study of cytomegalovirus exposure and HLA in healthy donors. Study context: Across some 400 genotyped donors, 65% to 90% landed in the Caucasian-associated ancestry cluster. Whole-study findings and limits: Reportedly, cytomegalovirus status was diagnosed with high sensitivity and specificity. In a later analysis, common viral pathogens appeared linked to several of the most significant clusters.

This CDR3 region has 15 residues. V was cut by 0 bases and J by 0 bases, with 12 bases left in between. CDR1 is GTSNPN and CDR2 is SVGIG in the germline V gene (reference sequence). The PCR was carried out with 60 Vbeta primers and 13 Jbeta primers. The protocol was immunoSEQ multiplex PCR, while the TCRdb copy is restricted to in-frame clones and leaves out a portion. The profile shows around 230,000 clones, roughly 78% of them singletons. On this clone itself: Its matching antigen is unknown.

The donors comprised healthy bone marrow donors. The sample was PBMCs. This clonotype originated in a boy between 5 and 17 years old in good health and CMV-seronegative. J is TRBJ2-7 and V is TRBV30; D is possibly TRBD1 (6 bases). CDR3 amino acids: CAWSVGQRPSYEQYF. CDR3 bases: TGTGCCTGGAGTGTTGGACAGAGGCCCTCCTACGAGCAGTACTTC.